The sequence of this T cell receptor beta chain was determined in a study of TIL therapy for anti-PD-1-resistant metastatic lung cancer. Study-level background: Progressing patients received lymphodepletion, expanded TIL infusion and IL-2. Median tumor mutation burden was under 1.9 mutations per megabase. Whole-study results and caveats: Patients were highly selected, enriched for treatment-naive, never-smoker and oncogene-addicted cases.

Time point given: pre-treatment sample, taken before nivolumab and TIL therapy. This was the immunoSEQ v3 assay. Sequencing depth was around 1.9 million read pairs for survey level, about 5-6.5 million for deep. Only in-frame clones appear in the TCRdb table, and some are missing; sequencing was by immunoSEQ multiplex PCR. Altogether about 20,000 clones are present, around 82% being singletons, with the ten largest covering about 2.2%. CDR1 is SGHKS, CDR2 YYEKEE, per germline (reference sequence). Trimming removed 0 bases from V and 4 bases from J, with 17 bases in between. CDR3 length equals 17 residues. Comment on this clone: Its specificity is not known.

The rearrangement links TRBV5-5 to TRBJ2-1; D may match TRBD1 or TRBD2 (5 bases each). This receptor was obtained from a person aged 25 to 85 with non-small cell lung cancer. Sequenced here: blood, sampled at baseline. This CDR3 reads CASSLGTGTKGYNEQFF. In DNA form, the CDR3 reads TGTGCCAGCAGCTTGGGGACCGGGACGAAGGGTTACAATGAGCAGTTCTTC. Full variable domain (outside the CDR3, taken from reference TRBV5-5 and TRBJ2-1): DAGVTQSPTHLIKTRGQQVTLRCSPISGHKSVSWYQQVLGQGPQFIFQYYEKEERGRGNFPDRFSARQFPNYSSELNVNALLLGDSALYLCASSLGTGTKGYNEQFFGPGTRLTVL.